Following are 10 T cell receptor beta chains from one sample sequenced in a study of human T cells and chemical hapten exposure. In TCRdb, the RACE reads were re-called with MiXCR into one record per CDR3 protein. The sample records some 200,000 distinct CDR3 sequences, about a fifth being singletons. Time point defined: patch test 1, 2 weeks after DPC sensitization. Treatment meaning: therapeutic diphenylcyclopropenone sensitization with weekly scalp DPC. The sample in question was whole blood, obtained in connection with sensitization to the hapten diphenylcyclopropenone (DPC). These receptors were obtained from a woman in her forties or fifties with alopecia areata. Some clones in this sample may be carry-over from other donors' samples.

V and J are TRBV20-1 and TRBJ2-4; D is ambiguous. V lost 4 bases and J 1 base, leaving 11 bases between the germline ends. Germline values: CDR1 DFQATT, CDR2 SNEGSKA (reference sequence). The CDR3 has 14 residues. The CDR3 here is CSANPSLAKNIQYF. In nucleotides, the CDR3 is TGCAGTGCTAACCCAAGCCTCGCCAAAAACATTCAGTACTTC.

This clonotype was seen a handful of times. The chain recombines TRBV11-1 with TRBJ1-6; 9 nucleotides match TRBD1. The CDR3 spans 15 residues. Germline-derived CDR1 and CDR2 are SGHAT and FQDESV (reference sequence). V dropped 3 bases and J dropped 7; count of bases not matched to a gene: 4. The CDR3 DNA reads TGTGCCAGCAGCTTGGGGACAGGGCCGAATTCACCCCTCCACTTT. Translated: CASSLGTGPNSPLHF.

The table lists this clonotype with a few counts. This chain connects TRBV29-1 to TRBJ2-1; D tentatively fits TRBD1 or TRBD2 (5 bases each). The germline V gene encodes CDR1 SQVTM and CDR2 ANQGSEA. Trimming removed 7 bases at V and 0 bases at J, with 19 bases between. The CDR3 length is 16 residues. CDR3 in amino acids: CSADPLGTHSYNEQFF. The CDR3 DNA reads as TGCAGCGCTGATCCCCTCGGGACCCACTCCTACAATGAGCAGTTCTTC.

This clonotype was recorded at least ten times. The chain recombines TRBV18 with TRBJ1-6; 8 bases align to TRBD1. The CDR3 consists of 14 residues. Per the germline V gene, CDR1 is KGHSH and CDR2 is LQKENI. V shed 4 bases and J 10 bases; nucleotides not matched to a gene: 6. CDR3 region: CASSRQGYDSPLHF. DNA for the CDR3: TGTGCCAGCTCACGACAGGGGTACGACTCACCCCTCCACTTT.

This clonotype was detected only a few times. The chain combines TRBV20-1 with TRBJ2-1; D might be TRBD1 (6 bases). CDR1 is DFQATT and CDR2 is SNEGSKA in the germline V gene (reference sequence). Trimming stripped 6 bases from V and 12 bases from J, with 15 bases between. The CDR3 runs to 11 residues. The CDR3 bases are TGCAGTGCGCCCTTAAGGGGGTGGCAGTTCTTC. Translated: CSAPLRGWQFF.

The gene calls are TRBV29-1 and TRBJ1-1, with D possibly TRBD1 on 5 matching bases. Trimming took 7 bases from V and 1 from J, leaving 7 bases between them. Germline V gives CDR1 SQVTM, CDR2 ANQGSEA. The CDR3 is 11 residues long. The chain's CDR3 is CSAGQNTEAFF. CDR3 nucleotide sequence: TGCAGCGCCGGACAGAACACTGAAGCTTTCTTT.

The rearrangement joins TRBV5-6 to TRBJ2-3; D unresolved. Between the trimmed V and J ends, which lost 6 bases and 10 bases, there was a span of 12 bases. Germline-derived CDR1 and CDR2 are SGHDT and YYEEEE. The CDR3 totals 11 residues. The CDR3 bases are TGTGCCAGCAACTCCCAGGCTGCGCAGTATTTT. Amino acids: CASNSQAAQYF.

V usage is TRBV20-1 and J usage is TRBJ2-1; 9 positions agree with TRBD2. Germline V lookup: CDR1 DFQATT, CDR2 SNEGSKA (reference sequence). V lost 7 bases, J lost 12 bases, and 10 bases stayed unmatched. CDR3 length: 12 residues. This CDR3 is CSVSLPAGGQFF. The DNA of the CDR3 is TGCAGTGTGTCCCTTCCAGCGGGAGGGCAGTTCTTC.

This chain links TRBV27 with TRBJ1-6, with D possibly being TRBD1 (5 bases). The CDR3 runs 14 residues. Per the germline V gene, CDR1 is MNHEY and CDR2 is SMNVEV (reference sequence). The V end was cut by 2 bases, the J end by 7 bases, with 9 bases between. CDR3 protein: CASSLIQGNSPLHF. DNA for the CDR3: TGTGCCAGCAGTTTAATCCAGGGAAATTCACCCCTCCACTTT.

This clonotype appeared a few times. The chain is built from TRBV9 and TRBJ2-3; D gene uncertain. The CDR3 is 15 amino acids. Germline-derived CDR1 and CDR2 are SGDLS and YYNGEE. The V end was cut by 0 bases, the J end by 2 bases, with 10 bases between. The CDR3 DNA reads as TGTGCCAGCAGCGTAGAAGAAACTTACACAGATACGCAGTATTTT. Protein sequence: CASSVEETYTDTQYF.